This paragraph reports one TCR beta chain. This receptor's antigen is unknown. It has no much larger one-base neighbor in the sample; base qualities were not kept. This sample stems from a study of cytomegalovirus exposure and HLA in healthy donors (dated by TCRdb to the late 2010s). In terms of the full investigation: The roughly 670 repertoires of the first cohort and the 120 validation repertoires were produced on the same platform, according to a later analysis. To predict cytomegalovirus infection status, the study brought together high-throughput TCR immunosequencing, statistical association of individual TCRs with disease status, and machine learning. The study was designed to test whether signatures of past pathogen exposure could be identified by cataloging public T cell receptors. Along with the approximately 620-subject first cohort, a separate validation cohort of over a hundred different subjects was used.

What the study reported, not specific to this receptor: The authors suggested that the approach could potentially be extended to other disease states and immunological phenotypes. All 120 or so repertoires were used to score co-occurrence in the validation cohort in a later analysis, because that analysis had no HLA typing for the cohort. Three of the identified cytomegalovirus-associated TCR beta chains were confirmed in vitro to be specific for cytomegalovirus antigens. Most TCR sequences were seen in very few donors, while some public TCRs were found in many individuals. The classifier was reported to diagnose cytomegalovirus status with high specificity and sensitivity in both the original cohort and the validation cohort. A later analysis found that TCRs clustered in the first cohort also tended to co-occur in the 130 or so validation repertoires, with 94% of cluster scores above 0. In the study, roughly 160 TCR beta chains were listed as associated with cytomegalovirus.

Donors formed part of the validation cohort, which comprised over a hundred subjects and was distinct from the first cohort of several hundred subjects. At the junction V is shortened by 3 bases and J by 5 bases, with 5 bases in between. As encoded in the germline V gene, CDR1 is SGHTA while CDR2 is FQGTGA. The cysteine opens and the phenylalanine closes a CDR3 of 13 amino acids. Kept here is only the CDR3 DNA, which spans 39 bases and is read in frame from base 1. Library creation used the immunoSEQ multiplex PCR assay. The study's processing was this. To diagnose cytomegalovirus status from the catalog of TCR beta chain sequences, a statistical classification framework was built. This immuneACCESS table, as held by TCRdb, lists in-frame sequences with V and J called but not all clones. Of the missing ones, under half trace to an unresolved V gene in checked studies; the others have no known cause. V and J calls and clone size are as listed in that table; D and trimming were resolved from the DNA. The sample includes roughly 120,000 clones, with 85% observed a single time. Of the sample, 2.1% is held by the ten largest clones.

The material sequenced was PBMCs. The receptor comes from a woman in her 30s in good health and CMV-seronegative. This chain is built from TRBV7-3 and TRBJ1-6; no D segment can be confidently identified. Here the CDR3 is given as CASSFLDNSPLHF. The nucleotide sequence is given as TGTGCCAGCAGCTTTCTTGATAATTCACCCCTCCACTTT.